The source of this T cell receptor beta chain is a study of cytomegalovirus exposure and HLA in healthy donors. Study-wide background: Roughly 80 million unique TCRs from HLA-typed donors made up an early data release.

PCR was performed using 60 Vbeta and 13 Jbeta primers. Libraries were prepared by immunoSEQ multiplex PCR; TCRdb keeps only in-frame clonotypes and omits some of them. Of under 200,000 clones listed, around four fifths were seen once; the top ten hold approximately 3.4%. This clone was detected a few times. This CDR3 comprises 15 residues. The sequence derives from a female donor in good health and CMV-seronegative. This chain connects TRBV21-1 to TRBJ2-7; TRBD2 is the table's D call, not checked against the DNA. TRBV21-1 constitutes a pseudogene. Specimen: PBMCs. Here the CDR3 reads CASSKASGGTYEQYF. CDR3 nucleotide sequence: TGTGCCAGCAGCAAAGCTAGCGGGGGTACCTACGAGCAGTACTTC.